This passage covers 22 T cell receptor beta chains from one sample sequenced in a study of T cell responses to AZD1222 COVID-19 vaccine. TCRdb's table, derived via immunoSEQ multiplex PCR, lists solely in-frame clones and lacks some. The profile shows about 81,000 clones, roughly nine tenths of them singletons. This specimen consisted of peripheral blood, obtained 28 days after the second AZD1222 dose. Every receptor here comes from an adult who received the AZD1222 COVID-19 vaccine.

The rearrangement uses TRBV9 and TRBJ1-2, with a tentative D call TRBD1 (6 bases). CDR1 and CDR2 from the germline V gene are SGDLS and YYNGEE. The V end was cut by 4 bases, the J end by 0 bases, with 13 bases between. The CDR3 sequence is 15 residues long. The CDR3 DNA is TGTGCCAGCAGCCCCTACAGGGAGTCTAACTATGGCTACACCTTC. Protein product: CASSPYRESNYGYTF.

The table lists this clone with a count of one. The CDR3 DNA sequence: TGTGCCAGAAGCTTAACATGTCCCTATTCACCCCTCCACTTT. Residues: CARSLTCPYSPLHF. The V gene is TRBV5-3, the J gene TRBJ1-6; D is undetermined. TRBV5-3 is an ORF, with its function uncertain. V was clipped by 2 bases and J by 8 bases, with 11 bases between them. The CDR3 has 14 residues.

The chain couples TRBV2 to TRBJ1-4, with a tentative D call TRBD1 (5 bases). The germline V gene encodes CDR1 SNHLY and CDR2 FYNNEI. V was trimmed by 7 bases and J by 0 bases, leaving 15 bases between them. The length of the CDR3 is 16 residues. CDR3 protein: CASMRGRSATNEKLFF. Here the CDR3 DNA reads TGTGCCAGCATGAGGGGCAGGAGTGCAACTAATGAAAAACTGTTTTTT.

This clone has only one observation. The chain employs TRBV5-1 and TRBJ1-2, with D perhaps matching TRBD1 (6 bases). The ends were cut back, 2 bases at V and 7 bases at J, with 18 bases in the middle. This CDR3 comprises 15 residues. The germline V gene has CDR1 SGHRS and CDR2 YFSETQ. The CDR3 DNA sequence: TGCGCCAGCAGCTTTAACACAGGGTCTATTAGTGGCTACACCTTC. This sequence encodes CASSFNTGSISGYTF.

The chain combines TRBV19 with TRBJ1-2, with a possible D match to TRBD1 (5 bases). The CDR3 runs 14 residues. The germline V gene has CDR1 LNHDA and CDR2 SQIVND (reference sequence). V was pared by 5 bases and J by 7 bases, with 17 bases between. CDR3 in amino acids: CASSGTAAGGGYTF. The CDR3 coding sequence is TGTGCCAGTAGTGGGACGGCGGCTGGCGGTGGCTACACCTTC.

CDR3 bases: TGCAGTGCTAGTGAAAGGACAGGGAGTAGCAATCAGCCCCAGCATTTT. Its protein is CSASERTGSSNQPQHF. The chain employs TRBV20-1 and TRBJ1-5, with 8 bases aligning to TRBD1. CDR1 DFQATT and CDR2 SNEGSKA come from the germline V gene (reference sequence). V gave up 3 bases and J gave up 0 bases; unmatched junction bases: 7. This CDR3 is 16 amino acids long.

This chain connects TRBV16 to TRBJ1-2; maybe TRBD1 (5 bases). Germline V lookup: CDR1 KGHSY, CDR2 FQNENV. There are 14 residues in the CDR3. Trimming took off 4 bases at V and 8 bases at J, with 17 bases between the two ends. The CDR3, as DNA: TGTGCCAGCAGCCGCTGGGGAGGGGCCTCGGGCTACACCTTC. The encoded protein is CASSRWGGASGYTF.

V gene TRBV5-1 combines with J gene TRBJ1-1; TRBD1 aligns across 7 bases. CDR1 and CDR2 from the germline V gene are SGHRS and YFSETQ. With V trimmed by 2 bases and J by 5 bases, 6 bases remained unmatched. The CDR3 runs 14 residues. The CDR3, as DNA: TGCGCCAGCAGCTTTGGTAGGGGGCAGACTGAAGCTTTCTTT. Protein: CASSFGRGQTEAFF.

The V gene is TRBV6-2 or TRBV6-3, the J gene TRBJ2-1; 9 bases match TRBD1. Germline CDR1 MNHEY, CDR2 SVGEGT. The CDR3 covers 15 residues. Trimming at V came to 7 bases and at J to 8 bases, leaving 12 bases not matched to a gene. CDR3 nucleotide sequence: TGTGCCAGCACCCCCGCCGGGACAGGGTTGCATGAGCAGTTCTTC. Encoded protein: CASTPAGTGLHEQFF.

V usage is TRBV9 and J usage is TRBJ1-2; 12 nucleotides line up with TRBD1. CDR3 size: 14 residues. Looked up from germline, CDR1 is SGDLS and CDR2 is YYNGEE. Losses at the gene ends were 2 bases for V and 13 bases for J; bases not matched to a gene: 9. CDR3 loop: CASSVRAGQGAFTF. Written as DNA, the CDR3 is TGTGCCAGCAGCGTCCGAGCGGGACAGGGGGCCTTCACCTTC.

The rearrangement joins TRBV9 to TRBJ1-2, with D perhaps matching TRBD1 (6 bases). This CDR3 contains 17 residues. Germline V gene data show CDR1 as SGDLS and CDR2 as YYNGEE. V dropped 5 bases and J dropped 6 bases, with 26 bases sitting between them. For the CDR3, the DNA is TGTGCCAGCAGTGACTCGTCCGGGGCAGGGGCTCTAAATGGCTACACCTTC. It yields the protein CASSDSSGAGALNGYTF.

The chain has TRBV18 and TRBJ1-6; D perhaps matches TRBD1 (5 bases). V gave up 3 bases and J gave up 9 bases, with 12 bases separating them. Germline lookup yields CDR1 KGHSH and CDR2 LQKENI. The CDR3 runs to 14 residues. The CDR3 sequence is CASSPSGPGSPLHF. CDR3 coding DNA: TGTGCCAGCTCACCCTCGGGACCGGGTTCACCCCTCCACTTT.

V and J are TRBV27 and TRBJ2-1, with TRBD2 matching 11 bases. Germline-derived CDR1 and CDR2 are MNHEY and SMNVEV (reference sequence). The CDR3 runs to 16 residues. The junction had 11 bases not matched to a gene; V was cut back by 5 bases and J by 8 bases. The DNA of the CDR3 is TGTGCCAGCAGTCCCCCTCCTAGCGGGGGGCGTTATGAGCAGTTCTTC. Its translation: CASSPPPSGGRYEQFF.

CDR3 nucleotide sequence: TGTGCCAGCGCAGAACAGCCGAACACTGAAGCTTTCTTT. Translating it yields CASAEQPNTEAFF. J is TRBJ1-1 and V is TRBV7-3; D gene unclear. V lost 8 bases to trimming and J lost 1 base, with 11 bases between them. The CDR3 spans 13 residues. The germline CDR1 and CDR2 sequences are SGHTA and FQGTGA.

The rearrangement joins TRBV6-1 to TRBJ2-5, with D perhaps being TRBD1 or TRBD2 (5 bases each). In germline, CDR1 is MNHNS, CDR2 SASEGT. The CDR3 consists of 16 residues. Trimming removed 4 bases at V and 5 bases at J, with 20 bases between. The CDR3 spells CASSAPRGQGAETQYF. The CDR3 coding sequence is TGTGCCAGCAGTGCCCCCCGAGGGCAGGGAGCTGAGACCCAGTACTTC.

The V call is TRBV27, the J call TRBJ1-4; D might be TRBD1 (5 bases). This CDR3 comprises 15 residues. The germline CDR1 and CDR2 sequences are MNHEY and SMNVEV (reference sequence). The V gene lost 2 bases and the J gene lost 6 bases, with 13 bases spanning the gap. The CDR3 coding sequence is TGTGCCAGCAGTTTAATTGGGGGGTGGGATGAAAAACTGTTTTTT. It is translated as CASSLIGGWDEKLFF.

J is TRBJ1-4 and V is TRBV15; D call uncertain. The CDR3 is 16 residues long. V was clipped by 1 base and J by 4 bases, with 13 bases between them. CDR1 is LNHNV and CDR2 is YYDKDF in the germline V gene (reference sequence). CDR3 sequence: CATSRGGSTGNEKLFF. DNA of the CDR3: TGTGCCACCAGCAGAGGTGGGTCTACTGGTAATGAAAAACTGTTTTTT.

The chain is built from TRBV2 and TRBJ2-2, with D maybe TRBD2 (6 bases). The length of the CDR3 is 14 residues. V gave up 6 bases and J gave up 7 bases, with 15 bases separating them. CDR1 SNHLY and CDR2 FYNNEI come from the germline V gene. CDR3 sequence reads: CASRGGGVDGELFF. The CDR3 bases are TGTGCCAGCAGGGGCGGCGGGGTTGACGGGGAGCTGTTTTTT.

This chain links TRBV19 with TRBJ2-5, with D perhaps matching TRBD1 or TRBD2 (6 bases each). Germline assignment: CDR1 LNHDA and CDR2 SQIVND (reference sequence). V shed 3 bases and J shed 7 bases, with 21 bases lying between them. The CDR3 covers 16 residues. The CDR3 sequence: CASSIVGGGSEGTQYF. The CDR3 DNA reads as TGTGCCAGTAGTATCGTTGGAGGGGGGAGTGAAGGGACCCAGTACTTC.

The genes are TRBV10-3 and TRBJ2-7; D is unclear. CDR1 is ENHRY and CDR2 is SYGVKD in the germline V gene. The CDR3 is 12 amino acids. V was cut by 6 bases and J by 4 bases, with 10 bases left in between. CDR3: CAISSVGYEQYF. DNA for the CDR3: TGTGCCATCAGCAGCGTAGGATACGAGCAGTACTTC.

The CDR3 DNA reads TGTGCCAGCAGCTACCGGGGGGGTGGAGGCTACACCTTC. This encodes CASSYRGGGGYTF. The V and J genes are TRBV7-2 and TRBJ1-2, with D perhaps TRBD1 (5 bases). V was shortened by 4 bases and J by 8 bases, with 14 bases between the two germline ends. The V gene's germline CDR1 is SGHTA and CDR2 FQGNSA. The CDR3 has 13 amino acids.

The chain is built from TRBV2 and TRBJ1-5; 7 positions agree with TRBD1. This CDR3 comprises 15 residues. In germline, CDR1 is SNHLY, CDR2 FYNNEI. V shed 6 bases and J 4 bases; nucleotides not matched to a gene: 9. As DNA, the CDR3 is TGTGCCAGCAGGGGGGGACAGCACTTTAATCAGCCCCAGCATTTT. Translating gives CASRGGQHFNQPQHF.